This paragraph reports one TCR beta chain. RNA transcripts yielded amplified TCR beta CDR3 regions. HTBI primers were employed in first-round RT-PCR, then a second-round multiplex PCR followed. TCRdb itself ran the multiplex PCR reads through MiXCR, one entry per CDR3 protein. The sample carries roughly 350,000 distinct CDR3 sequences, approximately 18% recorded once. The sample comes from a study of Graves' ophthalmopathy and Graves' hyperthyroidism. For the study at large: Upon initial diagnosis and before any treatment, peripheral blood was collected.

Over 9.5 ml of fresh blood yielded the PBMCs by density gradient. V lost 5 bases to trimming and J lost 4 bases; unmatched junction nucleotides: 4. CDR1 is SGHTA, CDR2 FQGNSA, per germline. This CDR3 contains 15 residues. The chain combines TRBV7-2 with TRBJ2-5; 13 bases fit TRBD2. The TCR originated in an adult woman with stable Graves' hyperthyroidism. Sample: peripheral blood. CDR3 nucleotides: TGTGCCAGCAGCATCCGGACTAGCGGGGGAGAGACCCAGTACTTC. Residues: CASSIRTSGGETQYF.